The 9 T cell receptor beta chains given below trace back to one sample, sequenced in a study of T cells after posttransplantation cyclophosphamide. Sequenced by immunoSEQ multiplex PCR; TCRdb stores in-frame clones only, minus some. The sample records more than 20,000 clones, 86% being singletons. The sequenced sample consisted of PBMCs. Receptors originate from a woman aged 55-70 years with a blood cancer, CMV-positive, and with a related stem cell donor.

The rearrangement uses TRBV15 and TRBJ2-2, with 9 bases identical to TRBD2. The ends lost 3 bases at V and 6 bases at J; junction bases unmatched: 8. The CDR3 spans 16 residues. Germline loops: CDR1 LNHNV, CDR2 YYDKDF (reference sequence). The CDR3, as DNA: TGTGCCACCAGCAGGGGTAGCGGGAGATTGGCCGGGGAGCTGTTTTTT. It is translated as CATSRGSGRLAGELFF.

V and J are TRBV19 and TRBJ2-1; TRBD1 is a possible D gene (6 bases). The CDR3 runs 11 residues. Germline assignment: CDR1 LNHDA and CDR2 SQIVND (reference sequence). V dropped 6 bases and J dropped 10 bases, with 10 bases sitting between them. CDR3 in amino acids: CASSAGVEQFF. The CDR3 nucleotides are TGTGCCAGTAGCGCAGGGGTCGAGCAGTTCTTC.

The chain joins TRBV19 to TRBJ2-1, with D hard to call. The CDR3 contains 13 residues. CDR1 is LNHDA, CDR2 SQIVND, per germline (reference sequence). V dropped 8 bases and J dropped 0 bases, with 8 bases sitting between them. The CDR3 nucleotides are TGTGCCAGTGCGGTCAGCTCCTACAATGAGCAGTTCTTC. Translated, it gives CASAVSSYNEQFF. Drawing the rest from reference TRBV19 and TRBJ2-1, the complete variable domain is DGGITQSPKYLFRKEGQNVTLSCEQNLNHDAMYWYRQDPGQGLRLIYYSQIVNDFQKGDIAEGYSVSREKKESFPLTVTSAQKNPTAFYLCASAVSSYNEQFFGPGTRLTVL.

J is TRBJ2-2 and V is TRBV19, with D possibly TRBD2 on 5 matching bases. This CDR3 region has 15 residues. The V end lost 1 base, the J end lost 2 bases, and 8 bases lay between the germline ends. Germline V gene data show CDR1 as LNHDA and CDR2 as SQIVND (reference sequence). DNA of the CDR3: TGTGCCAGTAGTATAGGAGGGAGAAACACCGGGGAGCTGTTTTTT. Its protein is CASSIGGRNTGELFF.

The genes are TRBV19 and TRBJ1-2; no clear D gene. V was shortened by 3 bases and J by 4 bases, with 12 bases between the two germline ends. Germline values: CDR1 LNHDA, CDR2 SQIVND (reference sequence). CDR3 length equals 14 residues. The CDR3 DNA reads TGTGCCAGTAGTATTGGGGAGTTCAGCTATGGCTACACCTTC. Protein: CASSIGEFSYGYTF.

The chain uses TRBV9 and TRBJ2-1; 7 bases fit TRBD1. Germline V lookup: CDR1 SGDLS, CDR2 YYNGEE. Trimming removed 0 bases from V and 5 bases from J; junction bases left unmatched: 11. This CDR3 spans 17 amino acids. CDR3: CASSVAPRGGPHNEQFF. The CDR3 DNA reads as TGTGCCAGCAGCGTAGCCCCCCGAGGGGGCCCTCACAATGAGCAGTTCTTC.

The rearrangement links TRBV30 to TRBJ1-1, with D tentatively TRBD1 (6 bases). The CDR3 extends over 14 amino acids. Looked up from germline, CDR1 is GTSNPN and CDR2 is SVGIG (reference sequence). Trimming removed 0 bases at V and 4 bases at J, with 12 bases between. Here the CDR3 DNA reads TGTGCCTGGAGTGTGCAGGGGAAGAGCACTGAAGCTTTCTTT. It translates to CAWSVQGKSTEAFF.

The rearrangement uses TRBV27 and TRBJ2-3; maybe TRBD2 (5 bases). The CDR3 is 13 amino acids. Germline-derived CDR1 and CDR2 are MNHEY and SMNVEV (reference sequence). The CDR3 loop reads CASFRERRDTQYF. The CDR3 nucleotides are TGTGCTTCTTTTAGGGAGAGGAGAGATACGCAGTATTTT.

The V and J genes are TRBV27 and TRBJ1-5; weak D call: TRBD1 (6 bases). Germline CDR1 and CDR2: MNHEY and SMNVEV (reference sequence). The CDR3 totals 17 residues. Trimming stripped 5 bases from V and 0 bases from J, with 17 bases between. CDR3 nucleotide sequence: TGTGCCAGCAGTCCGCTGGACAGATTATATAGCAATCAGCCCCAGCATTTT. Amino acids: CASSPLDRLYSNQPQHF.